The 19 T cell receptor beta chains below were found in one sample sequenced in a study of T-cell reconstitution after alpha-beta-depleted transplantation in children. Construction of the TCRbeta library involved unique molecular identifiers. Each CDR3 protein gets one entry after TCRdb re-called the PCR reads with MiXCR. Of around 450,000 distinct CDR3 sequences listed, about 17% are singletons. The specimen was PBMCs, mostly from graft donor cells, collected 360 days after TCRalphabeta/CD19-depleted stem cell transplant. These receptors were collected from a boy younger than two who had a stem cell transplant for Wiskott-Aldrich syndrome, so the T cells may come from the graft donor.

The chain is built from TRBV7-9 and TRBJ2-5, with D possibly matching TRBD1 (6 bases). The CDR3 contains 14 residues. Germline V gene lookup returns CDR1 SEHNR and CDR2 FQNEAQ (reference sequence). The V end was cut by 6 bases, the J end by 2 bases, with 13 bases between. The CDR3 DNA is TGTGCCAGCAGGCGACAGACAGGACAAGAGACCCAGTACTTC. It is translated as CASRRQTGQETQYF.

The chain combines TRBV5-1 with TRBJ2-1, with D hard to call. With 4 bases removed from V and 7 bases from J, the gap between germline ends came to 15 bases. The CDR3 has 14 amino acids. In germline, CDR1 is SGHRS, CDR2 YFSETQ. The CDR3 is CASSGFSPFNEQFF. Here the CDR3 DNA reads TGCGCCAGCAGCGGGTTTTCCCCATTTAATGAGCAGTTCTTC.

V is TRBV19 and J is TRBJ1-6, with D unclear. The CDR3 is 14 amino acids. The germline CDR1 and CDR2 sequences are LNHDA and SQIVND (reference sequence). Trimming cost V 5 bases and J 9 bases, with 14 bases left between them. Here the CDR3 reads CASSARGRSSPLHF. The CDR3 DNA is TGTGCCAGTAGTGCCCGAGGGAGGTCTTCACCCCTCCACTTT.

This clonotype was found a few times. The V call is TRBV3-1, the J call TRBJ2-5; D is unclear. This CDR3 is 15 amino acids long. From germline, CDR1 is LGHDT and CDR2 YNNKEL (reference sequence). Between the trimmed V and J ends, which lost 0 bases and 6 bases, there was a span of 14 bases. CDR3 residues: CASSQDLANPKTQYF. The CDR3 bases are TGTGCCAGCAGCCAAGATCTGGCCAACCCGAAGACCCAGTACTTC.

This chain connects TRBV30 to TRBJ1-4; D uncertain. CDR1 and CDR2 from the germline V gene are GTSNPN and SVGIG (reference sequence). This CDR3 comprises 13 residues. V was trimmed by 1 base and J by 8 bases, leaving 11 bases between them. CDR3 coding DNA: TGTGCCTGGAGTGAAGGACGGTTCGAAAAACTGTTTTTT. Encoded protein: CAWSEGRFEKLFF.

This clonotype was observed a few times. V is TRBV7-9 and J is TRBJ2-1; D gene ambiguous. V gave up 5 bases and J gave up 0 bases, with 14 bases separating them. Germline V gene lookup returns CDR1 SEHNR and CDR2 FQNEAQ (reference sequence). This CDR3 is 16 amino acids long. DNA of the CDR3: TGTGCCAGCAGCCTCCCCCGTTTGGGCTCCTACAATGAGCAGTTCTTC. It encodes CASSLPRLGSYNEQFF.

The table lists this clonotype with a few counts. The V gene is TRBV24-1, the J gene TRBJ2-3; D is unresolved. The CDR3 consists of 13 residues. Per the germline V gene, CDR1 is KGHDR and CDR2 is SFDVKD. Trimming took off 5 bases at V and 5 bases at J, with 10 bases between the two ends. The DNA of the CDR3 is TGTGCCACCAGTGTTGCCGGTAGAGATACGCAGTATTTT. This translates into CATSVAGRDTQYF.

The genes are TRBV5-1 and TRBJ2-1; the D gene is possibly TRBD2 (6 bases). V lost 9 bases and J 8 bases, leaving 27 bases between the germline ends. There are 16 residues in the CDR3. Per germline, CDR1 SGHRS and CDR2 YFSETQ. CDR3 residues: CATSKGPRGFGDEQFF. CDR3 in DNA: TGCGCCACGTCGAAAGGGCCCCGGGGGTTCGGCGATGAGCAGTTCTTC.

The chain links TRBV5-1 to TRBJ2-7; a possible D gene is TRBD2 (6 bases). The CDR3 contains 15 residues. Germline V gene lookup returns CDR1 SGHRS and CDR2 YFSETQ. The V and J ends lost 0 bases and 0 bases respectively, with 10 bases between them. CDR3 coding DNA: TGCGCCAGCAGCTTGGGCGGGAAAAACTCCTACGAGCAGTACTTC. Amino acids: CASSLGGKNSYEQYF.

This chain links TRBV11-2 with TRBJ2-7; D is perhaps TRBD1 (6 bases). The V gene's germline CDR1 is SGHAT and CDR2 FQNNGV. V gave up 5 bases and J gave up 8 bases, with 10 bases separating them. This CDR3 spans 11 amino acids. The CDR3 DNA reads as TGTGCCAGCAGCCCCGGACAGAAGCAGTACTTC. It yields the protein CASSPGQKQYF.

In its sample, this clonotype was seen a few times. This sequence joins TRBV2 and TRBJ2-5; D remains unclear. CDR1 SNHLY and CDR2 FYNNEI come from the germline V gene. V gave up 7 bases and J gave up 4 bases, with 7 bases separating them. There are 11 residues in the CDR3. The CDR3 coding sequence is TGTGCCAGCATCTGGGGAGAGACCCAGTACTTC. Protein sequence: CASIWGETQYF.

This clonotype was seen only a few times. The chain is built from TRBV12-3 or TRBV12-4 and TRBJ2-3; tentative D call: TRBD1 (5 bases). V was clipped by 3 bases and J by 1 base, with 14 bases between them. CDR3 length equals 16 residues. CDR3 sequence: CASSFWGHLGTDTQYF. In DNA form, the CDR3 reads TGTGCCAGCAGTTTTTGGGGCCATCTGGGCACAGATACGCAGTATTTT.

This clonotype occurred once. CDR3 nucleotides: TGCAGCGTTCGGGACAGGGGGTATGGCTACACCTTC. This encodes CSVRDRGYGYTF. The chain uses TRBV29-1 and TRBJ1-2; 11 nucleotides align to TRBD1. Germline assignment: CDR1 SQVTM and CDR2 ANQGSEA. The V segment lost 5 bases and the J segment 5 bases; nucleotides outside the gene matches: 1. CDR3 length: 12 residues. The variable domain in full, completed from reference TRBV29-1 and TRBJ1-2, reads SAVISQKPSRDICQRGTSLTIQCQVDSQVTMMFWYRQQPGQSLTLIATANQGSEATYESGFVIDKFPISRPNLTFSTLTVSNMSPEDSSIYLCSVRDRGYGYTFGSGTRLTVV.

This clonotype was observed a handful of times. The genes are TRBV15 and TRBJ1-2; 8 bases line up with TRBD1. In germline, CDR1 is LNHNV, CDR2 YYDKDF (reference sequence). Trimming at V came to 3 bases and at J to 6 bases, leaving 15 bases not matched to a gene. This CDR3 comprises 17 residues. Here the CDR3 reads CATSREKRTGRLNGYTF. The CDR3 coding sequence is TGTGCCACCAGCAGGGAGAAGAGGACAGGGCGTCTTAATGGCTACACCTTC.

DNA of the CDR3: TGTGCCAGCAGCGTACAGTTGCGCACTGAAGCTTTCTTT. Translated, it gives CASSVQLRTEAFF. The genes are TRBV9 and TRBJ1-1, with no clear D. Trimming removed 1 base at V and 4 bases at J, with 8 bases between. The germline CDR1 and CDR2 sequences are SGDLS and YYNGEE. The CDR3 length is 13 residues.

The chain carries TRBV12-3 or TRBV12-4 and TRBJ2-2, with 7 bases matching TRBD1. V trimming: 3 bases; J trimming: 8 bases; junction bases outside the gene matches: 12. CDR3 length: 16 residues. CDR3: CASSFTGVSSPGELFF. In DNA, the CDR3 is TGTGCCAGCAGTTTTACAGGGGTCTCCTCACCAGGGGAGCTGTTTTTT.

The CDR3 here is CSVEGFSGRRFF. The CDR3 region has the DNA TGCAGCGTTGAAGGGTTTAGCGGGAGGCGGTTCTTC. The V gene is TRBV29-1, the J gene TRBJ2-1; TRBD2 matches at 10 bases. Germline assignment: CDR1 SQVTM and CDR2 ANQGSEA. J lost 15 bases, V lost 1 base, and 6 bases had no gene match. This CDR3 contains 12 residues.

This rearrangement joins TRBV29-1 to TRBJ2-3; D tentatively reads TRBD1 or TRBD2 (5 bases each). The CDR3 loop spans 13 amino acids. The ends were cut back, 6 bases at V and 1 base at J, with 11 bases in the middle. Germline CDR1 SQVTM, CDR2 ANQGSEA. The CDR3 is CSVSGAGTDTQYF. The CDR3 DNA is TGCAGCGTATCCGGGGCGGGCACAGATACGCAGTATTTT.

This clonotype was recorded once. This chain uses TRBV6-2 or TRBV6-3 with TRBJ1-1, with 7 bases matching TRBD1. Germline V gene lookup returns CDR1 MNHEY and CDR2 SVGEGT. The CDR3 consists of 14 residues. V was pared by 6 bases and J by 4 bases, with 8 bases of the junction left unmatched. The CDR3 DNA follows: TGTGCCAGCAGCTACGACGACAGGGCCACTGAAGCTTTCTTT. This gives the protein CASSYDDRATEAFF.